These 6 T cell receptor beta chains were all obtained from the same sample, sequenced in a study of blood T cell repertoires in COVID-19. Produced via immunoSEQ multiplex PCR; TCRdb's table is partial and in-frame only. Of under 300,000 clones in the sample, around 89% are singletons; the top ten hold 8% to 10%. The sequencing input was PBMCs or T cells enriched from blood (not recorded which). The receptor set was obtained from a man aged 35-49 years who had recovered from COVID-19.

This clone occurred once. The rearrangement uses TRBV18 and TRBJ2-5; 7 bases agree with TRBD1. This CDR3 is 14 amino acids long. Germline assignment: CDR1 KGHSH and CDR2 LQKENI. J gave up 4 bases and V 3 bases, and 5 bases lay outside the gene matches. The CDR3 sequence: CASSPLRGRETQYF. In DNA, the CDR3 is TGTGCCAGCTCACCCCTCAGGGGGAGAGAGACCCAGTACTTC.

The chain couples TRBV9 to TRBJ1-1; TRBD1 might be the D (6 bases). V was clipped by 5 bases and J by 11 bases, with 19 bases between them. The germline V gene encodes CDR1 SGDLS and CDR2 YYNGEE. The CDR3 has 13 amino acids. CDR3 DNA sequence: TGTGCCAGCAGGGCACAGGGTTTAGGTCCGGCTTTCTTT. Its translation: CASRAQGLGPAFF.

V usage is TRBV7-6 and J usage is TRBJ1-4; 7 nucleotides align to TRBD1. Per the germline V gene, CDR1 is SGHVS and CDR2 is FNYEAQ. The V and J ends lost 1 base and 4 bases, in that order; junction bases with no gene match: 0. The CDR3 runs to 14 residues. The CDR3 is CASSLGQGNEKLFF. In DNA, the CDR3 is TGTGCCAGCAGCTTAGGACAGGGTAATGAAAAACTGTTTTTT.

CDR3 sequence reads: CASSLDQLGTSGRNTQYF. The CDR3 DNA is TGTGCCAGCAGCTTAGATCAGTTAGGGACTAGCGGGAGAAATACGCAGTATTTT. This chain uses TRBV11-2 with TRBJ2-3; 14 nucleotides align to TRBD2. Germline V gene lookup returns CDR1 SGHAT and CDR2 FQNNGV. This CDR3 contains 18 residues. The trim removed 0 bases at V and 7 bases at J, leaving 9 bases unmatched.

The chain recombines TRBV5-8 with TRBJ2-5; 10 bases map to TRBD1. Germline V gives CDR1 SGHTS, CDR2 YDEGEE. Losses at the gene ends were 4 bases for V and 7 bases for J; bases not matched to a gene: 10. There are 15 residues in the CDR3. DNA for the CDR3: TGTGCCAGCAGCCCCGGGACAGGGGAATTAGGGACCCAGTACTTC. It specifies CASSPGTGELGTQYF.

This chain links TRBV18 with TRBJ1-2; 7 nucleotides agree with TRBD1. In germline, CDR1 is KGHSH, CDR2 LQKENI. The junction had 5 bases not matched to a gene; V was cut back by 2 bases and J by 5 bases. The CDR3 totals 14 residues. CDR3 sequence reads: CASSPTDRLYGYTF. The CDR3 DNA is TGTGCCAGCTCACCAACGGACAGGTTATATGGCTACACCTTC.